Shown below are 4 T cell receptor beta chains from a single sample sequenced in a study of T cells expressing NK-cell markers. TCRdb re-called the 5' RACE reads; one entry per CDR3 protein, DNA not given. The table for this sample gives roughly 430,000 distinct CDR3 sequences. The sample taken for sequencing was blood T cells: a sorted CD56 or NKG2C T cell subset, CD4+ or CD8+ T cells, or bulk PBMC T cells (not recorded which). The receptor set was obtained from a woman aged 18 to 75 in good health.

CDR3 residues: CASSRTPGATDEKLFF. The chain employs TRBV7-2 and TRBJ1-4; as DNA is missing, the TRBD1 call by TCRdb cannot be tested. CDR3 size: 16 residues. Germline V lookup: CDR1 SGHTA, CDR2 FQGNSA. The variable domain in full, with the rest retrieved from reference TRBV7-2 and TRBJ1-4, is GAGVSQSPSNKVTEKGKDVELRCDPISGHTALYWYRQSLGQGLEFLIYFQGNSAPDKSGLPSDRFSAERTGGSVSTLTIQRTQQEDSAVYLCASSRTPGATDEKLFFGSGTQLSVL.

The rearrangement links TRBV6-1 to TRBJ2-5; the TRBD2 assignment by TCRdb is unverifiable without DNA. This CDR3 has 14 amino acids. The V gene's germline CDR1 is MNHNS and CDR2 SASEGT. CDR3 residues: CASRRLAGEETQYF.

The chain recombines TRBV10-3 with TRBJ1-1; the D gene TCRdb calls, TRBD1, cannot be checked with no DNA. CDR1 and CDR2 (germline): ENHRY, SYGVKD. The CDR3 extends over 15 amino acids. The CDR3: CAISEGQDLNTEAFF.

The V and J genes are TRBV12-3 or TRBV12-4 and TRBJ2-7. This CDR3 contains 14 residues. CDR3 sequence: CASSLWAANYEQYF.